Described below is a single TCR beta chain sequence and its context. Trimming cost V 1 base and J 1 base, with 10 bases left between them. Germline CDR1 SEHNR, CDR2 FQNEAQ (reference sequence). CDR3 size: 16 residues. The data were produced by immunoSEQ multiplex PCR, yet TCRdb's version contains in-frame clones alone and is incomplete. The data contain fewer than 110,000 clones, approximately 79% of them seen just once; the ten biggest clones take up 2.5% to 3%. This sample stems from a study of T cell clones after liver transplantation. The wider study: Standard immunosuppression, with no induction, continued until 12-24 months after transplant. Tolerance: complete withdrawal held at least one year, liver enzymes staying within twice normal.

The starting material was CD4+ T cells from blood, obtained approximately 50 months after liver transplant. The chain employs TRBV7-9 and TRBJ1-4; TRBD1 might be the D (6 bases). The receptor's source is a human patient who received a liver transplant. Some T cells here may be from the graft donor. The CDR3 nucleotides are TGTGCCAGCAGCTTAGTATCAGGGGAAACTAATGAAAAACTGTTTTTT. Translated, it gives CASSLVSGETNEKLFF.